The 24 T cell receptor beta chains below come from one sample, sequenced in a study of T cells in women clearing cervical HPV infection. Profiling relied on immunoSEQ multiplex PCR, and the TCRdb table lists in-frame clones only, not all of them. The listing records 25,000 to 30,000 clones. The material sequenced was blood buffy coat. These receptors originate from a woman between 18 and 75 years old with a cervical HPV16 infection that either progressed to CIN3+ or cleared (not recorded which).

Comment on this clone: The read ends 3 residues early relative to the CDR3; the germline J gene fills the gap. The chain combines TRBV28 with TRBJ2-2, with 9 bases lining up with TRBD1. Unmatched junction bases numbered 3, after V lost 5 bases and J lost 5 bases. The CDR3 has 14 amino acids. The V gene's germline CDR1 is MDHEN and CDR2 SYDVKM. The CDR3 DNA, read in part, is TGTGCCAGCAGTCGACAGGGGGGGACCGGGGAG. Its translation: CASSRQGGTGE. The entire CDR3 reads CASSRQGGTGELFF.

As to this clone: The read falls 3 residues short of the CDR3 end, and the missing part is taken from the germline J gene. The chain combines TRBV30 with TRBJ1-1, with D perhaps TRBD1 (5 bases). The V gene's germline CDR1 is GTSNPN and CDR2 SVGIG (reference sequence). The CDR3 is 13 amino acids. The V and J ends lost 2 bases and 1 base respectively, with 8 bases between them. CDR3 loop: CAWSPQGNTEAFF. Incomplete CDR3 DNA: TGTGCCTGGAGTCCTCAGGGGAACACTGAA.

CDR3 DNA, as far as it was read: TGTGCCAGCAGGGTCGGGCTAGCGGGTTCTCGCGAG. This sequence encodes CASRVGLAGSRE. The whole CDR3 protein reads CASRVGLAGSREQYF. This chain joins TRBV2 and TRBJ2-7; 8 nucleotides match TRBD2. The CDR3 goes on 3 residues after the read ends, and that part is filled in from the germline J gene. V gave up 6 bases and J gave up 6 bases; unmatched junction bases: 13. CDR1 SNHLY and CDR2 FYNNEI come from the germline V gene. The CDR3 totals 15 residues.

A note on this clone: At one end the junction does not follow the germline gene, possibly because of a read error. The CDR3 end falls 3 residues outside the read, so it is completed with the germline J gene. The same CDR3 is also encoded by other DNA sequences in this sample. The genes are TRBV4-2 and TRBJ2-5; 8 nucleotides align to TRBD2. The CDR3 totals 15 residues. Germline V gene sequence: CDR1 LGHNA, CDR2 YNFKEQ. The sequenced part of the CDR3 DNA is TGCGCCAGCAGCCAAGATCGGGGGGGCCAAGAGACC. As protein: CASSQDRGGQET. Given in full, the CDR3 is CASSQDRGGQETQYF.

Of note for this clone: Mismatch with germline at one junction end may stem from a read error. The CDR3 extends 3 residues past the end of the read, so its final part is completed from the germline J gene. Other DNA sequences in the sample encode the same CDR3. This sequence joins TRBV13 and TRBJ1-3, with D perhaps TRBD1 (5 bases). The CDR3 extends over 15 amino acids. Germline-derived CDR1 and CDR2 are PRHDT and FYEKMQ (reference sequence). The CDR3 bases that were read are TGTGCCAGCAGCTTAGGCAGGGCACGAGGAAACACA. Translated, it gives CASSLGRARGNT. The whole CDR3 sequence is CASSLGRARGNTIYF.

As concerns this clone: Coverage ceases 3 residues before the CDR3 finishes, and the germline J gene fills in the end. This chain joins TRBV10-3 and TRBJ1-5; D gene uncertain. This CDR3 spans 14 amino acids. The V gene lost 2 bases and the J gene lost 4 bases, with 9 bases spanning the gap. Germline V lookup: CDR1 ENHRY, CDR2 SYGVKD. The CDR3 loop reads CAISEVRGNQPQHF. CDR3 DNA, as far as it was read: TGTGCCATCAGTGAGGTCCGGGGAAATCAGCCC.

Concerning this clone itself: The CDR3 end lies 3 residues beyond the end of the read and is filled in from the germline J gene. The chain has TRBV9 and TRBJ1-3, with a tentative D call TRBD1 (6 bases). The CDR3 has 15 residues. V was clipped by 2 bases and J by 1 base, with 10 bases between them. Per germline, CDR1 SGDLS and CDR2 YYNGEE. The CDR3 sequence is CASSVQGISGNTIYF. The DNA read from the CDR3 is TGTGCCAGCAGCGTGCAGGGGATATCTGGAAACACC.

As for this clone: Coverage ceases 3 residues before the CDR3 finishes, and the germline J gene fills in the end. V is TRBV7-2 and J is TRBJ1-1, with D uncertain. Germline CDR1 is SGHTA and CDR2 is FQGNSA. The CDR3 runs to 14 residues. The DNA read from the CDR3 is TGTGCCAGCAGCTTAGCGCGAATATCTACGGGA. It yields the protein CASSLARISTG. The full CDR3 sequence reads CASSLARISTGAFF.

Of note for this clone: Read coverage stops 3 residues before the CDR3 terminus; the germline J gene supplies the remainder. V gene TRBV7-2 combines with J gene TRBJ2-3; D is possibly TRBD1 (5 bases). The CDR3 covers 14 residues. V was trimmed by 5 bases and J by 5 bases, leaving 14 bases between them. Germline-derived CDR1 and CDR2 are SGHTA and FQGNSA. CDR3 DNA (partial): TGTGCCAGCAGCCTTCTGGGGCCTCGAGATACG. It codes for CASSLLGPRDT. The whole CDR3 is CASSLLGPRDTQYF.

For this clone: From the germline J gene comes the end of the CDR3, since the read stops 3 residues before it. The rearrangement links TRBV4-1 to TRBJ1-2; D is perhaps TRBD1 (5 bases). Germline V gene data show CDR1 as MGHRA and CDR2 as YSYEKL. With 4 bases removed from V and 2 bases from J, the gap between germline ends came to 14 bases. The CDR3 consists of 15 residues. This CDR3 reads CASSPRGVFNYGYTF. CDR3 DNA (partial): TGCGCCAGCAGCCCACGGGGGGTCTTCAACTATGGC.

In regard to this clone: Read coverage stops 3 residues before the CDR3 terminus; the germline J gene supplies the remainder. This chain uses TRBV7-2 with TRBJ1-1; D is ambiguous. In germline, CDR1 is SGHTA, CDR2 FQGNSA. The germline V and J ends were trimmed by 3 bases and 5 bases, with 10 bases remaining between them. This CDR3 contains 13 residues. CDR3 in amino acids: CASSFRGGTEAFF. The sequenced part of the CDR3 DNA is TGTGCCAGCAGCTTTCGGGGAGGGACTGAA.

Concerning this clone: The read finishes 3 residues shy of the CDR3 end, and the germline J gene is used to complete it. The V call is TRBV20-1, the J call TRBJ2-5; TRBD1 might be the D (6 bases). Germline CDR1 reads DFQATT; CDR2 reads SNEGSKA (reference sequence). Trimming took 0 bases from V and 2 from J, leaving 22 bases between them. The CDR3 totals 18 residues. The CDR3 bases that were read are TGCAGTGCTAGAGATCGACAGGTGGTTGGGTACCAACAAGAGACC. Amino acids: CSARDRQVVGYQQET. The complete CDR3 reads CSARDRQVVGYQQETQYF.

Concerning this clone itself: The read falls 3 residues short of the CDR3 end, and the missing part is taken from the germline J gene. J is TRBJ2-2 and V is TRBV5-1, with 12 bases matching TRBD1. Per germline, CDR1 SGHRS and CDR2 YFSETQ. The length of the CDR3 is 19 residues. The CDR3 DNA, read in part, is TGCGCCAGCAGCTTGGGATACGCGGGACAGGGGGCTTATAATTCACCG. Translating it yields CASSLGYAGQGAYNSP. The full-length CDR3 reads as CASSLGYAGQGAYNSPLFF. The full variable domain, its missing parts supplied by reference TRBV5-1 and TRBJ2-2, is KAGVTQTPRYLIKTRGQQVTLSCSPISGHRSVSWYQQTPGQGLQFLFEYFSETQRNKGNFPGRFSGRQFSNSRSEMNVSTLELGDSALYLCASSLGYAGQGAYNSPLFFGEGSRLTVL.

To note about this clone: From the germline J gene comes the end of the CDR3, since the read stops 3 residues before it. The rearrangement joins TRBV7-6 to TRBJ2-3; 12 bases map to TRBD2. From germline, CDR1 is SGHVS and CDR2 FNYEAQ. After removal of 5 bases from V and 6 bases from J, the junction contained 3 bases not matched to a gene. The CDR3 spans 14 residues. CDR3: CASSLGTSGDTQYF. The DNA read from the CDR3 is TGTGCCAGCAGCCTGGGGACTAGCGGGGATACG.

Details on this clone: The read gets to within 3 residues of the CDR3 end, and the germline J gene fills in the rest. This chain connects TRBV7-6 to TRBJ1-3; TRBD1 is a possible D gene (5 bases). The CDR3 totals 16 residues. Trimming took 0 bases from V and 2 from J, leaving 11 bases between them. Germline CDR1 is SGHVS and CDR2 is FNYEAQ. CDR3 DNA, as far as it was read: TGTGCCAGCAGCTTAGCGGCAGGGTCTCCTGGAAACACC. Translated, it gives CASSLAAGSPGNT. The CDR3 reads in full as CASSLAAGSPGNTIYF.

Regarding this clone: The read falls 3 residues short of the CDR3 end, and the missing part is taken from the germline J gene. The chain recombines TRBV20-1 with TRBJ2-7; D is possibly TRBD1 (6 bases). Trimming removed 6 bases at V and 6 bases at J, with 15 bases between. The V gene's germline CDR1 is DFQATT and CDR2 SNEGSKA (reference sequence). The CDR3 has 12 amino acids. The sequenced CDR3 bases are TGCAGTGCAACAGGGCAGTGGGGCGAG. Translation: CSATGQWGE. The whole CDR3 is CSATGQWGEQYF.

A remark on this clone: The read falls 3 residues short of the CDR3 end, and the missing part is taken from the germline J gene. The chain recombines TRBV19 with TRBJ2-7; 9 bases agree with TRBD1. CDR3 length: 14 amino acids. CDR1 is LNHDA and CDR2 is SQIVND in the germline V gene (reference sequence). J gave up 3 bases and V 3 bases, and 3 bases lay outside the gene matches. Incomplete CDR3 DNA: TGTGCCAGTAGTATCGGGGACAGGGACTACGAG. Residues: CASSIGDRDYE. The whole CDR3 sequence reads CASSIGDRDYEQYF.

Concerning this clone: The read is 3 residues too short to cover the CDR3 end, so that end is filled in from the germline J gene. The chain is built from TRBV13 and TRBJ2-4, with TRBD1 matching over 9 bases. The CDR3 totals 20 residues. From germline, CDR1 is PRHDT and CDR2 FYEKMQ (reference sequence). Trimming cost V 1 base and J 3 bases; bases outside gene matches: 16. The CDR3 loop is CASSLAAGTGFDLGKNIQYF. Incomplete CDR3 DNA: TGTGCCAGCAGCTTAGCCGCCGGGACAGGGTTTGACCTAGGCAAAAACATT. The variable domain in full, completed from reference TRBV13 and TRBJ2-4, reads AAGVIQSPRHLIKEKRETATLKCYPIPRHDTVYWYQQGPGQDPQFLISFYEKMQSDKGSIPDRFSAQQFSDYHSELNMSSLELGDSALYFCASSLAAGTGFDLGKNIQYFGAGTRLSVL.

As regards this clone: The missing CDR3 end, 3 residues past where the read stops, is filled in from the germline J gene. The identical CDR3 is also encoded by other nucleotide sequences in the sample. The V gene is TRBV29-1, the J gene TRBJ1-3; 8 nucleotides match TRBD1. Unmatched junction bases numbered 6, after V lost 7 bases and J lost 4 bases. Germline V CDR1 and CDR2: SQVTM, ANQGSEA. This CDR3 comprises 13 residues. The CDR3: CSAGQARGNTIYF. The part of the CDR3 DNA that was read is TGCAGCGCGGGACAGGCCAGGGGAAACACC.

For this clone: The CDR3 goes on 3 residues after the read ends, and that part is filled in from the germline J gene. The chain carries TRBV20-1 and TRBJ2-7; TRBD2 matches at 8 bases. V lost 6 bases and J lost 2; bases outside the gene matches: 6. This CDR3 has 13 residues. CDR1 DFQATT and CDR2 SNEGSKA come from the germline V gene (reference sequence). The CDR3 DNA, read in part, is TGCAGTGCCATGGACGGGGGGGCCTACGAG. Translating it yields CSAMDGGAYE. The full CDR3 is CSAMDGGAYEQYF.

Incomplete CDR3 DNA: TGTGCCAGCAATCCTAGGGGGCGCAGGACAGATACG. Amino acid sequence: CASNPRGRRTDT. The full CDR3 protein reads CASNPRGRRTDTQYF. The rearrangement joins TRBV7-2 to TRBJ2-3, with 7 bases matching TRBD1. With the read ending 3 residues before the CDR3 end, the germline J gene is used to fill in that end. The V gene's germline CDR1 is SGHTA and CDR2 FQGNSA. V dropped 7 bases and J dropped 3; count of bases not matched to a gene: 10. The CDR3 consists of 15 residues.

Incomplete CDR3 DNA: TGTGCCAGCAGCGACAGGGTTTGGGCTGAA. It yields the protein CASSDRVWAE. The CDR3 in full is CASSDRVWAEAFF. The V call is TRBV2, the J call TRBJ1-1, with 7 bases matching TRBD1. The CDR3 end is not reached by the read, which stops 3 residues before it; the germline J gene fills it in. V was pared by 6 bases and J by 6 bases, with 7 bases of the junction left unmatched. The CDR3 runs to 13 residues. CDR1 is SNHLY and CDR2 is FYNNEI in the germline V gene.

A word on this clone: Sequencing ends 3 residues short of the CDR3 end; the germline J gene provides the rest. The chain is built from TRBV19 and TRBJ2-7; D is possibly TRBD2 (6 bases). The CDR3 is 14 residues long. CDR1 LNHDA and CDR2 SQIVND come from the germline V gene (reference sequence). V was cut by 4 bases and J by 0 bases, with 10 bases left in between. Partial CDR3 DNA: TGTGCCAGTAGTACCGGGCGGGGCTCCTACGAG. This codes for CASSTGRGSYE. The whole CDR3 protein reads CASSTGRGSYEQYF. The full variable domain, its missing parts supplied by reference TRBV19 and TRBJ2-7, is DGGITQSPKYLFRKEGQNVTLSCEQNLNHDAMYWYRQDPGQGLRLIYYSQIVNDFQKGDIAEGYSVSREKKESFPLTVTSAQKNPTAFYLCASSTGRGSYEQYFGPGTRLTVT.

Points on this clone: Read coverage stops 3 residues before the CDR3 terminus; the germline J gene supplies the remainder. Distinct nucleotide sequences in the sample also encode this CDR3. This chain links TRBV7-2 with TRBJ1-4, with 8 positions matching TRBD1. The ends lost 2 bases at V and 3 bases at J; junction bases unmatched: 2. The CDR3 runs to 15 residues. Per the germline V gene, CDR1 is SGHTA and CDR2 is FQGNSA. CDR3 DNA (partial): TGTGCCAGCAGCTTAAGGACAGGGCCTAATGAAAAA. It codes for CASSLRTGPNEK. The complete CDR3 protein is CASSLRTGPNEKLFF.